The sequence of this T cell receptor beta chain was determined in a study of blood T cell repertoires in COVID-19. Study-wide background: Collection of acute and convalescent COVID-19 samples took place in the United States, Italy and Spain. Sources were T cells, B-cell-depleted T cells, or PBMCs; the material itself was cDNA or gDNA.

In the case of this clone: Other DNA sequences within the sample encode an identical CDR3.

Authors' data handling: Cell counts per sample came from amplifying reference gene primers. The protocol was immunoSEQ multiplex PCR, while the TCRdb copy is restricted to in-frame clones and leaves out a portion. The V and J calls and clone size are taken from that table; D and trimming were inferred from the DNA. The sample lists 400,000 to 550,000 clones, around 88% occurring once. This receptor was identified in a woman in her 30s with acute or convalescent COVID-19. The sequenced sample was peripheral blood.

In DNA, the CDR3 is TGTGCCAGCAGCTCTAGTTACGAGCAGTACTTC. This gives the protein CASSSSYEQYF. The chain links TRBV5-4 to TRBJ2-7; no firm D call. V was shortened by 3 bases and J by 4 bases, with 5 bases between the two germline ends. Germline V gives CDR1 SGHNT, CDR2 YYREEE (reference sequence). This CDR3 contains 11 residues.